The source of this TCR beta chain is a study of Ad26.COV2.S vaccination and SARS-CoV-2 variants. Background on the study: Trial arm assignment for the donor was COV1001 Ad26.COV2.S. Ad26.COV2.S, an intramuscular injection, was given once or twice 56 days apart. Findings and caveats of the study: Breadth measured for non-spike TCRs was similar across vaccine and placebo recipients.

Generated by immunoSEQ multiplex PCR, the TCRdb table keeps only in-frame clones and is missing some. Of about 400,000 clones in the sample, 80% to 90% were seen once. Regarding this clone: The antigen is unknown.

V shed 1 base, J shed 5 bases, and the junction held 5 bases outside the gene matches. CDR1 and CDR2 (germline): SEHNR, FQNEAQ (reference sequence). The CDR3 contains 16 residues. Described treatment: around 19 received Ad26.COV2.S at low or high dose, single or two shots; a few received placebo; per-sample allocation not given. Sampling was done on day 63 after the first vaccine or placebo injection. Immunization relied on an Ad26 vector, which expressed Wuhan-strain SARS-CoV-2 spike. This specimen consisted of peripheral blood, obtained in a trial of Ad26.COV2.S vaccine versus placebo. This chain uses TRBV7-9 with TRBJ1-5, with TRBD1 identical over 10 bases. This TCR was sampled from a person aged 18-65 years who received the Ad26.COV2.S COVID-19 vaccine or a placebo. This CDR3 reads CASSLGSGTGDQPQHF. The DNA of the CDR3 is TGTGCCAGCAGCTTAGGGTCCGGGACAGGGGATCAGCCCCAGCATTTT.